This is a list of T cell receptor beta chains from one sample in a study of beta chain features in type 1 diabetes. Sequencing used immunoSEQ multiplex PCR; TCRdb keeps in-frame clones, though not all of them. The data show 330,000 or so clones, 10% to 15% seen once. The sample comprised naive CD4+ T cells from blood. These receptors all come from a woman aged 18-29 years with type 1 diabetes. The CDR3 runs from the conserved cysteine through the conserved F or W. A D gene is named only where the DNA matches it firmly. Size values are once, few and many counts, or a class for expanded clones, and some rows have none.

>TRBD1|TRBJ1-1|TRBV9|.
CASRSGTGETNTEAFF
TGTGCCAGCCGATCCGGGACAGGGGAGACGAACACTGAAGCTTTCTTT
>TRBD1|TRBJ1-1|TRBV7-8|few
CASSENRGGTEAFF
TGTGCCAGCAGCGAGAACAGGGGCGGCACTGAAGCTTTCTTT
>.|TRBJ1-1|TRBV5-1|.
CASSLTAIHEAFF
TGCGCCAGCAGCTTAACCGCGATCCATGAAGCTTTCTTT
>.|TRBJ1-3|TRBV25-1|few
CASSSVISRNTIYF
TGTGCCAGCAGCTCAGTGATATCCAGAAACACCATATATTTT
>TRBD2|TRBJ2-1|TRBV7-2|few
CASSSGTSGRHEQFF
TGTGCCAGCAGCAGCGGGACTAGCGGGAGACATGAGCAGTTCTTC
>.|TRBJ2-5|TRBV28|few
CASSVGQQETQYF
TGTGCCAGCAGTGTTGGGCAGCAAGAGACCCAGTACTTC
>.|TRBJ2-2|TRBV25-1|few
CASCIFTGELFF
TGTGCCAGCTGTATTTTCACCGGGGAGCTGTTTTTT
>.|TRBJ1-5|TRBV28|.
CASVPGNSNQPQHF
TGTGCCAGCGTGCCAGGGAATAGCAATCAGCCCCAGCATTTT
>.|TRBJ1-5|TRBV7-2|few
CASSLAPGPRQPQHF
TGTGCCAGCAGCCTGGCGCCAGGTCCCCGTCAGCCCCAGCATTTT
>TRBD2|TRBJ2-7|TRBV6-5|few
CASSSGTSAYEQYF
TGTGCCAGCAGTTCTGGGACTAGCGCCTACGAGCAGTACTTC
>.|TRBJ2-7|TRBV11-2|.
CASGQERGGGQYF
TGTGCCAGCGGCCAGGAACGTGGGGGCGGGCAGTACTTC
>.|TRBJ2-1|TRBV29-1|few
CSAPASRYGQFF
TGCAGCGCTCCGGCTAGCCGCTATGGGCAGTTCTTC
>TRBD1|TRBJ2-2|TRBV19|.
CASSSHRGSVTGELFF
TGTGCCAGTAGTAGTCACAGGGGGAGTGTCACCGGGGAGCTGTTTTTT
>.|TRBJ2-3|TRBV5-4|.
CASSLRGDTQYF
TGTGCCAGCAGCTTAAGGGGAGATACGCAGTATTTT
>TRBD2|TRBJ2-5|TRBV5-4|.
CASSLWASGETQYF
TGTGCCAGCAGCTTGTGGGCTAGCGGAGAGACCCAGTACTTC
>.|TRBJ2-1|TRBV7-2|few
CASSLQETEDFF
TGTGCCAGCAGCTTGCAAGAGACAGAGGATTTCTTC
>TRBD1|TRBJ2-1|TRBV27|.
CASSFGPFGQDNEQFF
TGTGCCAGCAGTTTTGGGCCCTTCGGACAGGACAATGAGCAGTTCTTC
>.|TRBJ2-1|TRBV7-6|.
CASSLGSGGEQFF
TGTGCCAGCAGCTTGGGTTCAGGAGGTGAGCAGTTCTTC
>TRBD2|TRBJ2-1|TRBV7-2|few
CASSLAPGLAAKYNEQFF
TGTGCCAGCAGCTTAGCCCCAGGACTAGCGGCCAAGTACAATGAGCAGTTCTTC
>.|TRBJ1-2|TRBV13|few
CASSLVGDYGYTF
TGTGCCAGCAGCTTAGTAGGGGACTATGGCTACACCTTC
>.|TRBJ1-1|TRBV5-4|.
CASSPLQGTEAFF
TGTGCCAGCAGCCCCCTTCAGGGAACTGAAGCTTTCTTT
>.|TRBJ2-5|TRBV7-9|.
CASSGGTQYF
TGTGCCAGCTCCGGGGGGACCCAGTACTTC
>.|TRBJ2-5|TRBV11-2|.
CASSFPQETQYF
TGTGCCAGCAGCTTCCCGCAAGAGACCCAGTACTTC
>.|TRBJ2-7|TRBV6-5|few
CASSYSSGKSYEQYF
TGTGCCAGCAGTTACTCCTCAGGGAAATCCTACGAGCAGTACTTC
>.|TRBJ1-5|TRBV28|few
CASSVFNQPQHF
TGTGCCAGCAGTGTCTTCAATCAGCCCCAGCATTTT
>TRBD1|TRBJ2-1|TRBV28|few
CASSLWDRASEQFF
TGTGCCAGCAGTTTATGGGACAGGGCGTCTGAGCAGTTCTTC
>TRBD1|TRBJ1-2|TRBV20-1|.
CSARQGNVYTF
TGCAGTGCGCGACAGGGGAACGTCTACACCTTC
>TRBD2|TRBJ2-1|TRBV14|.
CASRSTSGSLREQFF
TGTGCCAGCAGGTCTACTAGCGGGAGTCTTAGGGAGCAGTTCTTC
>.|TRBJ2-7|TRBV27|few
CASSLTYGVYEQYF
TGTGCCAGCAGTTTAACATACGGGGTTTACGAGCAGTACTTC
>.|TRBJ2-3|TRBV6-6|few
CASSYSKRQGTDTQYF
TGTGCCAGCAGTTACTCGAAAAGACAAGGCACAGATACGCAGTATTTT
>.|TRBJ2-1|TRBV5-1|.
CASCTKGGFDEQFF
TGCGCCTCGTGCACAAAAGGGGGTTTCGATGAGCAGTTCTTC
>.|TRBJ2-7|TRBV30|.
CAWSVGGGQGEQYF
TGTGCCTGGAGTGTAGGGGGGGGCCAAGGCGAGCAGTACTTC
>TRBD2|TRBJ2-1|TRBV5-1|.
CASSRTSGSSAEQFF
TGCGCCAGCAGCAGGACTAGCGGGAGCTCGGCTGAGCAGTTCTTC
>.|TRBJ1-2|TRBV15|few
CATRNPGTTYGYTF
TGTGCCACCCGCAACCCCGGGACAACGTATGGCTACACCTTC